This section outlines one T cell receptor (beta chain) sequence together with its context. Its specificity is unknown. The sample holds other DNA sequences that translate to the same CDR3. The sample is drawn from a study of shared clonotypes between healthy human individuals. Findings and caveats of the study: For naive CD4 cells, 4.5% to 6.5% of clonotypes were shared across a few donors. Clonotype sharing among donors likely depends on sequencing depth. Incompleteness in sorted-subset sequencing, despite large depth, was shown by rarefaction.

Several immunoSEQ plates received, in even portions, the genomic DNA of each subset. This table comes from immunoSEQ multiplex PCR, and its TCRdb copy is limited to in-frame clones, with some not included. The sample holds 950,000 to 1,300,000 clones, about three quarters seen once. Sequencing was performed on memory CD4+ T cells sorted from blood. Subset indicated: CD45RA-negative fraction. The clonotype comes from a man aged 18 to 35 in good health.

In DNA, the CDR3 is TGTGCCAGTAGTATCGGAAGGGGCGATGAGCAGTTCTTC. Translating gives CASSIGRGDEQFF. The chain carries TRBV19 and TRBJ2-1, with D perhaps TRBD1 (5 bases). The length of the CDR3 is 13 residues. CDR1 is LNHDA, CDR2 SQIVND, per germline (reference sequence). Deletions cut 3 bases from V and 8 bases from J, with 11 bases between. The whole variable domain, filled in from reference TRBV19 and TRBJ2-1, reads DGGITQSPKYLFRKEGQNVTLSCEQNLNHDAMYWYRQDPGQGLRLIYYSQIVNDFQKGDIAEGYSVSREKKESFPLTVTSAQKNPTAFYLCASSIGRGDEQFFGPGTRLTVL.